This TCR beta chain was identified during a study of blood T cells in healthy people across ages. Through a sample-barcoded 5' primer and a J-beta primer mix, a second PCR was run for roughly 6 to 11 cycles. MiXCR, run by TCRdb on the 5' RACE reads, gives a single entry per CDR3 protein. The sample contains over 1,500,000 distinct CDR3 sequences, 49% of which appear only once. Sequences were obtained from blood. The source is a woman in her thirties or forties in good health.

The CDR3 is CASSGQFPDEQFF. The CDR3 DNA reads as TGTGCCAGCAGCGGGCAGTTTCCTGACGAGCAGTTCTTC. The V call is TRBV11-2, the J call TRBJ2-1; no clear D. V lost 5 bases and J 10 bases, leaving 15 bases between the germline ends. CDR1 is SGHAT, CDR2 FQNNGV, per germline. CDR3 length equals 13 residues.